This T cell receptor (beta chain) is drawn from a study of T-cell reconstitution after alpha-beta-depleted transplantation in children. This clonotype was seen ten or more times. No antigen is known for it. CDR3 size: 15 residues. V was clipped by 3 bases and J by 0 bases, with 12 bases between them. This sample's TCRbeta library carried unique molecular identifier barcodes. TCRdb ran MiXCR on the PCR reads and lists one entry per CDR3 protein. The sample has a few hundred thousand distinct CDR3 sequences, about 40% seen once. Findings and limits, study-wide: One year after transplant, T-cell counts and diversity came mostly from newly produced T cells. Reportedly, roughly two months post-transplant, alpha-beta T cells arose from several hundred expanded graft clones.

The source is a girl aged 2 to 9 with aplastic anemia, due to receive a stem cell transplant. The chain uses TRBV12-3 or TRBV12-4 and TRBJ2-7; no clear D. This material consisted of PBMCs, taken before TCRalphabeta/CD19-depleted stem cell transplant. CDR3 sequence: CASSLELGRSYEQYF. The CDR3 nucleotides are TGTGCCAGCAGTTTGGAACTGGGCCGCTCCTACGAGCAGTACTTC.